The rows below give T cell receptor beta chains drawn from one sample of a study of CD8 T cells in Susac syndrome. Via MiXCR, TCRdb re-called the immunoSEQ multiplex PCR reads, giving one row per CDR3 protein. The table lists 160,000 or so distinct CDR3 sequences, roughly 94% of them singletons. The sequenced sample was CD8+ T cells from PBMCs. The source is a human donor with multiple sclerosis. CDR3s include the opening cysteine and the closing phenylalanine or tryptophan. The size of a clone is reported for some rows only, either as once, few or many, or as a class for expanded clones.

clone size	V gene	CDR3 protein
-	TRBV7-9	CASSVIRGTQYF
-	TRBV7-8	CASTPLSRGGDTQYF
once	TRBV5-1	CASSLFGGNEQFF
-	TRBV23-1	CASSQSGHDSNQPQHF
once	TRBV27	CASSSDSHQPQHF
-	TRBV30	CAWKIRGSMTEAFF
-	TRBV30	CAWNRLGHTYEQYF
-	TRBV25-1	CASSASGTPNEQYF
-	TRBV28	CASSFGTQTYEQYF
-	TRBV4-3	CASSQDGGTVVNTEAFF
-	TRBV3-1	CASSQDRGDDHSGNTIYF
-	TRBV5-1	CASSPGLASEQYF
-	TRBV6-9	CASSYCREQPQHF
-	TRBV30	CAWSATGTAANYGYTF
-	TRBV4-1	CASSQRGPGGGALTDTQYF
-	TRBV30	CAWSDPRAGNYGYTF
-	TRBV5-1	CASSLGLGLGTQYF
-	TRBV13	CASSLLRQDRSYEQYF
-	TRBV29-1	CSARSSRGTYGYTF
-	TRBV6-6	CASSWTGGTNEKLFF
-	TRBV15	CATSTIGNEQFF
-	TRBV5-1	CASSLGLASNEQFF
-	TRBV16	CASSQSRLLFDTDTQYF
-	TRBV2	CAANEGTGANGYTF